This T cell receptor (beta chain) was retrieved from a study of cytomegalovirus exposure and HLA in healthy donors. Study results and limitations: CMV serostatus stood as the only immune exposure information on hand. Researchers catalogued 164 TCR beta chains as cytomegalovirus-associated. An assumption of roughly uniform sequencing depth across donors underlay the presence/absence analyses. Among the most significant clusters, several appeared linked to common viral pathogens in a later analysis.

Primers: 60 Vbeta forward and 13 Jbeta reverse. The protocol was immunoSEQ multiplex PCR, while the TCRdb copy is restricted to in-frame clones and leaves out a portion. The data contain some 170,000 clones, about four fifths of them singletons. Trimming removed 7 bases from V and 0 bases from J, with 15 bases in between. The CDR3 is made up of 16 amino acids. Germline V gene data show CDR1 as SGHAT and CDR2 as FQNNGV. Regarding this clone: Its target is not known.

The sequence was collected from a woman aged 45-65 years in good health and CMV-seronegative. Sequences were obtained from PBMCs. The chain carries TRBV11-2 and TRBJ2-2; D is unresolved. The CDR3 DNA is TGTGCCAGCACCCTGTTTGTGGGCTCGAACACCGGGGAGCTGTTTTTT. Protein product: CASTLFVGSNTGELFF.